This T cell receptor (beta chain) comes out of a study of blood T cells in healthy people across ages. Study-wide findings and caveats: The percentage of naive T cells correlated strongly with TCR beta diversity. A conclusive naive versus antigen-experienced comparison was prevented by the unsorted PBMCs.

The authors isolated at least 7 million PBMCs per sample. About this clonotype itself: Antigen: not known.

Germline V lookup: CDR1 LGHNA, CDR2 YNFKEQ. The CDR3 loop spans 12 amino acids. V lost 4 bases and J lost 11; bases outside the gene matches: 3. A second roughly 6 to 12 cycle PCR used barcoded and J-beta primers. TCRdb reprocessed the 5' RACE reads with MiXCR, giving one entry per CDR3 protein. The table shows roughly 1,300,000 distinct CDR3 sequences, with approximately 60% occurring only once. What was sequenced was blood. The receptor's source is a man aged 18 to 30 in good health. J is TRBJ2-4 and V is TRBV4-2, with 9 bases lining up with TRBD1. The chain's CDR3 is CASSPTGGLQYF. In DNA, the CDR3 is TGTGCCAGCAGCCCCACAGGGGGCCTTCAGTACTTC.